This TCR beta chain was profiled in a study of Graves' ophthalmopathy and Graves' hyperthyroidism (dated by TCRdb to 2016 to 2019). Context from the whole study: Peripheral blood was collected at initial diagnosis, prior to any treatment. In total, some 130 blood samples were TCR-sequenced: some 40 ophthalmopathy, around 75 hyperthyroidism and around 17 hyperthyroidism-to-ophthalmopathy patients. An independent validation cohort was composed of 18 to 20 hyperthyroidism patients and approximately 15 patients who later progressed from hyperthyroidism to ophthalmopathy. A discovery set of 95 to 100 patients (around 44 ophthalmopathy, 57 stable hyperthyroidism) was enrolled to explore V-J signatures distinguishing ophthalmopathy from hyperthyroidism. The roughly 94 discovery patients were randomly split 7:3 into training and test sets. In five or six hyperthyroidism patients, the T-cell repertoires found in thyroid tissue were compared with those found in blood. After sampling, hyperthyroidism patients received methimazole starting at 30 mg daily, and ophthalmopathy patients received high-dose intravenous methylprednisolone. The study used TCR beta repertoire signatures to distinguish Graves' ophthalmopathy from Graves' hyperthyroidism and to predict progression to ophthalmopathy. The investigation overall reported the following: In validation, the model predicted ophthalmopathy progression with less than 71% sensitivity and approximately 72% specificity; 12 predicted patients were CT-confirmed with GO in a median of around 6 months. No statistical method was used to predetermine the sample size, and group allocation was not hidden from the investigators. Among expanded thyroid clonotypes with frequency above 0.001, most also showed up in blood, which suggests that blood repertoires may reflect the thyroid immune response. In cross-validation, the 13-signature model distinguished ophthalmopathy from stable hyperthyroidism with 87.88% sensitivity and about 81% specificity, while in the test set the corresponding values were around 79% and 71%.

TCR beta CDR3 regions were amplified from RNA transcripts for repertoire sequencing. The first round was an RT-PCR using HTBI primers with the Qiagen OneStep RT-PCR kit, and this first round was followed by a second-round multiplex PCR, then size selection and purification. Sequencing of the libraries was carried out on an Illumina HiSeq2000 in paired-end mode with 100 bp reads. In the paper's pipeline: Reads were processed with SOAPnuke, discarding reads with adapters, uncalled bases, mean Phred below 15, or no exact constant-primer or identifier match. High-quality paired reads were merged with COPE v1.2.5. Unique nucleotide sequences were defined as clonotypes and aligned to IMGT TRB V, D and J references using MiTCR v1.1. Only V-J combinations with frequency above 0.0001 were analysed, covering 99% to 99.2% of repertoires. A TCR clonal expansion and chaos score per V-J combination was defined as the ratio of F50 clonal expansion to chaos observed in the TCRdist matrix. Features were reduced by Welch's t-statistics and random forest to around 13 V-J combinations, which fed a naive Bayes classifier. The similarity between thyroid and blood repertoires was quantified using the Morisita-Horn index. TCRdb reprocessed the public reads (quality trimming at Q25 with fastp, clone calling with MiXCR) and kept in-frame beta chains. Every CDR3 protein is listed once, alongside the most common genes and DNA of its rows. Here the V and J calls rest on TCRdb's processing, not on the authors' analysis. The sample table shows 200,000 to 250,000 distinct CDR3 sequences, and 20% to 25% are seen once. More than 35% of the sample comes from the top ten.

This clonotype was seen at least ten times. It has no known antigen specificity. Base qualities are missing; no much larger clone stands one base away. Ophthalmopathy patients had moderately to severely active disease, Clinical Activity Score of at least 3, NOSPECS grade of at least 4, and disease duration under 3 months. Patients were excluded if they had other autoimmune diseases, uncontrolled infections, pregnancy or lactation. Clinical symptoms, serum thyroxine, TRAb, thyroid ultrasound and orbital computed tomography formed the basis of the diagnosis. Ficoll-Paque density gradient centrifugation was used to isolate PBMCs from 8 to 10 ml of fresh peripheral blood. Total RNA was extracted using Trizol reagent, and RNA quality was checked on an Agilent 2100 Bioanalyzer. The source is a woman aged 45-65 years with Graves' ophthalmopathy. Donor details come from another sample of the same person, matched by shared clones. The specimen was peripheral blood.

DNA sequence: TGTGCCAGCAGCTGGGCCGGGACAGGGGGCCTATTTAGCAATCAGCCCCAGCATTTT. Its protein is CASSWAGTGGLFSNQPQHF. The sequence is built from TRBV5-4 and TRBJ1-5, with 12 bases aligning to TRBD1. For this chain, trimming is 3 bases at the V end and 0 bases at the J end, and the number of junction bases without a gene match is 10. The CDR3 covers 19 residues, taking in both the cysteine and the phenylalanine. Kept here is only the CDR3 DNA, which spans 57 bases and is read in frame from base 1. According to the germline V gene (reference sequence), CDR1 reads SGHNT and CDR2 reads YYREEE.